Below, 20 T cell receptor beta chains from the same sample are listed, as sequenced in a study of blood T cell repertoires in COVID-19. Profiled with immunoSEQ multiplex PCR; TCRdb holds only in-frame clones, not every one. The data show 140,000 to 150,000 clones, about 92% seen once. The sequenced material came from peripheral blood. The receptors originated from a human donor in a cohort sampled during active COVID-19.

This chain connects TRBV5-8 to TRBJ1-4, with 7 nucleotides matching TRBD1. Germline V gene data show CDR1 as SGHTS and CDR2 as YDEGEE. This CDR3 has 16 residues. V lost 2 bases to trimming and J lost 5 bases; unmatched junction nucleotides: 9. This CDR3 is CASSFGIQGENEKLFF. The CDR3 region has the DNA TGTGCCAGCAGCTTTGGAATTCAGGGGGAGAATGAAAAACTGTTTTTT.

The genes are TRBV18 and TRBJ2-1, with D maybe TRBD1 (6 bases). The CDR3 covers 16 residues. Trimming took off 2 bases at V and 2 bases at J, with 13 bases between the two ends. Germline values: CDR1 KGHSH, CDR2 LQKENI. The CDR3 sequence is CASSPGDRQPYNEQFF. The CDR3 region has the DNA TGTGCCAGCTCACCAGGAGACAGGCAACCCTACAATGAGCAGTTCTTC.

The chain is built from TRBV27 and TRBJ2-7; 11 bases are shared with TRBD2. With V trimmed by 2 bases and J by 2 bases, 5 bases remained unmatched. CDR1 and CDR2 from the germline V gene are MNHEY and SMNVEV (reference sequence). There are 16 residues in the CDR3. This chain's CDR3 is CASSLLAGGKAYEQYF. For the CDR3, the DNA is TGTGCCAGCAGTTTACTAGCGGGGGGTAAGGCCTACGAGCAGTACTTC.

The V and J genes are TRBV6-2 or TRBV6-3 and TRBJ2-4; TRBD1 agrees at 7 bases. Germline V gene lookup returns CDR1 MNHEY and CDR2 SVGEGT. This CDR3 spans 17 amino acids. V lost 6 bases and J lost 1; bases outside the gene matches: 12. DNA of the CDR3: TGTGCCAGCAGCACCGGCCGACAGGGTGAGGCCAAAAACATTCAGTACTTC. Translation gives CASSTGRQGEAKNIQYF.

The rearrangement uses TRBV30 and TRBJ1-4, with TRBD1 as a possible D gene (6 bases). The germline V gene encodes CDR1 GTSNPN and CDR2 SVGIG (reference sequence). This CDR3 has 13 amino acids. The V end lost 2 bases, the J end lost 8 bases, and 12 bases lay between the germline ends. CDR3 coding DNA: TGTGCCTGGAGTTCCAGGGGTGGAGAAAAACTGTTTTTT. Amino acids: CAWSSRGGEKLFF.

The chain carries TRBV14 and TRBJ1-2; D unresolved. Germline V gene sequence: CDR1 SGHDN, CDR2 FVKESK. The CDR3 runs to 13 residues. Trimming took off 3 bases at V and 8 bases at J, with 13 bases between the two ends. The CDR3 bases are TGTGCCAGCAGCCAGACCGTTAGCGGCGGCTACACCTTC. It is translated as CASSQTVSGGYTF.

The chain combines TRBV29-1 with TRBJ2-1; TRBD2 might be the D (6 bases). Trimming pared 6 bases from V and 9 bases from J, leaving 18 bases between. The CDR3 is 13 amino acids. Germline CDR1 reads SQVTM; CDR2 reads ANQGSEA. CDR3 bases: TGCAGCGTGGGACTGGACCCTTTTGGTGAGCAGTTCTTC. Translating gives CSVGLDPFGEQFF.

The chain is built from TRBV5-1 and TRBJ2-5, with D perhaps matching TRBD1 (6 bases). The V gene's germline CDR1 is SGHRS and CDR2 YFSETQ. CDR3 length: 15 amino acids. The ends were cut back, 0 bases at V and 4 bases at J, with 13 bases in the middle. This CDR3 reads CASSLESGARETQYF. The CDR3, as DNA: TGCGCCAGCAGCTTGGAATCAGGGGCTCGAGAGACCCAGTACTTC.

The V gene is TRBV4-2, the J gene TRBJ2-1; 12 bases are a match to TRBD2. In germline, CDR1 is LGHNA, CDR2 YNFKEQ. CDR3 size: 15 residues. The ends lost 4 bases at V and 6 bases at J; junction bases unmatched: 4. CDR3 residues: CASSPLAGGPNEQFF. The CDR3 DNA sequence: TGTGCCAGCAGCCCTCTAGCGGGGGGGCCCAATGAGCAGTTCTTC.

The rearrangement uses TRBV4-1 and TRBJ2-5; TRBD1 agrees at 8 bases. Unmatched junction bases numbered 3, after V lost 4 bases and J lost 2 bases. CDR1 is MGHRA, CDR2 YSYEKL, per germline. This CDR3 is built from 14 residues. CDR3 nucleotide sequence: TGCGCCAGCAGCCGGGACAGGTTACAAGAGACCCAGTACTTC. It is translated as CASSRDRLQETQYF.

The chain joins TRBV5-5 to TRBJ1-2, with unresolved D. Germline-derived CDR1 and CDR2 are SGHKS and YYEKEE (reference sequence). CDR3 length: 16 residues. The ends were cut back, 2 bases at V and 0 bases at J, with 14 bases in the middle. The CDR3 spells CASSFNFRESNYGYTF. CDR3 bases: TGTGCCAGCAGCTTCAATTTTAGAGAATCTAACTATGGCTACACCTTC. The complete variable domain, with remaining parts taken from reference TRBV5-5 and TRBJ1-2, reads DAGVTQSPTHLIKTRGQQVTLRCSPISGHKSVSWYQQVLGQGPQFIFQYYEKEERGRGNFPDRFSARQFPNYSSELNVNALLLGDSALYLCASSFNFRESNYGYTFGSGTRLTVV.

This clone was detected once. The V call is TRBV2, the J call TRBJ1-4; 7 bases agree with TRBD1. With V trimmed by 8 bases and J by 4 bases, 4 bases remained unmatched. This CDR3 contains 13 residues. Germline lookup yields CDR1 SNHLY and CDR2 FYNNEI. CDR3 residues: CASDDRVNEKLFF. In DNA, the CDR3 is TGTGCCAGCGACGACAGGGTTAATGAAAAACTGTTTTTT.

The chain joins TRBV27 to TRBJ1-2, with D unresolved. From germline, CDR1 is MNHEY and CDR2 SMNVEV (reference sequence). CDR3 length: 13 amino acids. Between the trimmed V and J ends, which lost 0 bases and 5 bases, there was a span of 7 bases. CDR3 nucleotides: TGTGCCAGCAGTTTATCAAGCCAATATGGCTACACCTTC. Translation gives CASSLSSQYGYTF.

Many counts were recorded for this clone. The V and J genes are TRBV7-2 and TRBJ2-1; the D gene is possibly TRBD2 (6 bases). Germline loops: CDR1 SGHTA, CDR2 FQGNSA. The CDR3 loop spans 14 amino acids. Trimming took off 8 bases at V and 4 bases at J, with 15 bases between the two ends. The DNA for the CDR3 is TGTGCCAGCGGCGGGGCGGGGAGATACAATGAGCAGTTCTTC. Translated, it gives CASGGAGRYNEQFF.

This rearrangement joins TRBV6-5 to TRBJ2-5, with TRBD2 as a possible D gene (6 bases). The CDR3 contains 15 residues. V was shortened by 0 bases and J by 5 bases, with 13 bases between the two germline ends. Germline CDR1 and CDR2: MNHEY and SVGAGI. DNA for the CDR3: TGTGCCAGCAGTTACTCGGGGGGAGGTTCGGAGACCCAGTACTTC. Amino acid sequence: CASSYSGGGSETQYF.

The rearrangement uses TRBV5-8 and TRBJ1-4; weak D call: TRBD1 (6 bases). The V gene's germline CDR1 is SGHTS and CDR2 YDEGEE. The CDR3 length is 12 residues. V was shortened by 4 bases and J by 11 bases, with 12 bases between the two germline ends. CDR3 DNA sequence: TGTGCCAGCAGCCTATCAGGGGACAAACTGTTTTTT. It codes for CASSLSGDKLFF.

This clone was found once. The V gene is TRBV15, the J gene TRBJ1-2, with unresolved D. Germline V lookup: CDR1 LNHNV, CDR2 YYDKDF (reference sequence). Trimming stripped 3 bases from V and 7 bases from J, with 12 bases between. The CDR3 covers 13 residues. In nucleotides, the CDR3 is TGTGCCACCAGCAGTAGAGGAGGGTTTGGCTACACCTTC. Amino acids: CATSSRGGFGYTF.

The CDR3 reads CASSPSGGDNEQFF. The CDR3 DNA reads as TGTGCCAGCAGCCCTAGCGGGGGTGACAATGAGCAGTTCTTC. The rearrangement links TRBV7-3 to TRBJ2-1, with 10 bases identical to TRBD2. The CDR3 consists of 14 residues. Germline values: CDR1 SGHTA, CDR2 FQGTGA. V shed 5 bases, J shed 5 bases, and the junction held 3 bases outside the gene matches. Variable domain in full (rest from reference TRBV7-3 and TRBJ2-1): GAGVSQTPSNKVTEKGKYVELRCDPISGHTALYWYRQSLGQGPEFLIYFQGTGAADDSGLPNDRFFAVRPEGSVSTLKIQRTERGDSAVYLCASSPSGGDNEQFFGPGTRLTVL.

The chain couples TRBV20-1 to TRBJ2-1; TRBD1 might be the D (6 bases). CDR1 is DFQATT, CDR2 SNEGSKA, per germline (reference sequence). V lost 5 bases and J 6 bases, leaving 11 bases between the germline ends. The CDR3 loop spans 12 amino acids. This chain's CDR3 is CSAGGGSNEQFF. CDR3 coding DNA: TGCAGTGCTGGTGGGGGCTCCAATGAGCAGTTCTTC.

This chain connects TRBV24-1 to TRBJ2-2; a possible D gene is TRBD2 (6 bases). Per the germline V gene, CDR1 is KGHDR and CDR2 is SFDVKD. The CDR3 has 14 amino acids. V lost 4 bases and J lost 6, with 11 bases in between. CDR3 region: CATSDPTGAGELFF. CDR3 coding DNA: TGTGCCACCAGTGACCCAACGGGGGCCGGGGAGCTGTTTTTT.